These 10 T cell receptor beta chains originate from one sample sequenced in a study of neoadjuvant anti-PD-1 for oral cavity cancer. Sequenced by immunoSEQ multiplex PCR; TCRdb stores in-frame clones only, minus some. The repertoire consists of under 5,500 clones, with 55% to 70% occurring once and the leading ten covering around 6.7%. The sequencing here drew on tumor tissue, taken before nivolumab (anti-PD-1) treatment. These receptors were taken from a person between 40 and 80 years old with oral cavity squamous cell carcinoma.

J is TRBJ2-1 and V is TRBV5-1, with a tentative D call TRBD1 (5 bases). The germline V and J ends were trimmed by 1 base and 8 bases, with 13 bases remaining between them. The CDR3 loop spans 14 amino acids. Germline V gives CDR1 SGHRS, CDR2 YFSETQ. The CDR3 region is CASSLSRAGDEQFF. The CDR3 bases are TGCGCCAGCAGCTTGTCCAGGGCTGGTGATGAGCAGTTCTTC.

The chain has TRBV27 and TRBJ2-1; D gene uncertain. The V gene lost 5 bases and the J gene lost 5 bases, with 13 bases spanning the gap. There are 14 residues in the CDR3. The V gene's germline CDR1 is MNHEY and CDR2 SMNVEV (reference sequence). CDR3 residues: CASSISSSDNEQFF. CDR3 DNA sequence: TGTGCCAGCAGTATAAGTTCATCTGACAATGAGCAGTTCTTC.

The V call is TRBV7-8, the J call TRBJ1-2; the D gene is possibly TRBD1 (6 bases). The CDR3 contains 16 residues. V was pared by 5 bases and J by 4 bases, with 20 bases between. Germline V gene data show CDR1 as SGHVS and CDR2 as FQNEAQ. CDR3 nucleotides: TGTGCCAGCAGCCAAGAGCCCGGACAGAGCAGCTATGGCTACACCTTC. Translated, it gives CASSQEPGQSSYGYTF.

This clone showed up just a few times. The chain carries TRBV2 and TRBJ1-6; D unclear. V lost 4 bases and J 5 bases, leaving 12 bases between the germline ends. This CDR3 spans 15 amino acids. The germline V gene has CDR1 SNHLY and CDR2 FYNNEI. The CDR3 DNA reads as TGTGCCAGCAGTGCACTAGGGATTGATAATTCACCCCTCCACTTT. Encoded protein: CASSALGIDNSPLHF.

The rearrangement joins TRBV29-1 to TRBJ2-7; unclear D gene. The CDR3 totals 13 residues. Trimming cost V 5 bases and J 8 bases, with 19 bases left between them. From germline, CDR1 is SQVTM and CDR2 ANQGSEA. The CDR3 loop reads CSVSVTGDSKQYF. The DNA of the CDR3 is TGCAGCGTTTCGGTGACCGGTGATTCGAAGCAGTACTTC.

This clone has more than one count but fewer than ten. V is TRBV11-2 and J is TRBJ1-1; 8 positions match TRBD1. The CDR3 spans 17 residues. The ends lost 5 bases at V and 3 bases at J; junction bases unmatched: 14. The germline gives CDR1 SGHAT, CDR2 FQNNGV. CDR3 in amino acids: CASSLNNQGAGDTEAFF. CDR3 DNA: TGTGCCAGCAGCCTAAACAATCAGGGGGCAGGGGACACTGAAGCTTTCTTT.

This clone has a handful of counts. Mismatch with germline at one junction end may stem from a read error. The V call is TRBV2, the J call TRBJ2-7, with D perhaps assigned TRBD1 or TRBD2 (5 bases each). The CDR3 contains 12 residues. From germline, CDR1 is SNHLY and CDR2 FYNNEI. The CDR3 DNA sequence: TGTGCCAGCTCCCGGTTGAGGGGACCGCACGACTTC. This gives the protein CASSRLRGPHDF.

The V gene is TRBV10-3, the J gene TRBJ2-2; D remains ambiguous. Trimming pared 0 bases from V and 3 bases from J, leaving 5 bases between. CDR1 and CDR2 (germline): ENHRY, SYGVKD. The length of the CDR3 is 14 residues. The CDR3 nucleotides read TGTGCCATCAGTGAGTCGGGATACACCGGGGAGCTGTTTTTT. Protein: CAISESGYTGELFF.

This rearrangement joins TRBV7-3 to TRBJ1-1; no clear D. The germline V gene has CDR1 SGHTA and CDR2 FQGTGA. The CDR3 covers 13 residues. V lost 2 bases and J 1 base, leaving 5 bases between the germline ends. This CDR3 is CASSLLGNTEAFF. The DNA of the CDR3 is TGTGCCAGCAGCTTACTAGGGAACACTGAAGCTTTCTTT.

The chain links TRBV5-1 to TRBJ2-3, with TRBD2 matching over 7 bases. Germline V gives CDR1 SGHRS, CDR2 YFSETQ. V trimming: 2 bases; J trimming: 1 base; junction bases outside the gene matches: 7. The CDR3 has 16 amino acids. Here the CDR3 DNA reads TGCGCCAGCAGCTTTCGTGCGGGAGTCGGCACAGATACGCAGTATTTT. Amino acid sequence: CASSFRAGVGTDTQYF.